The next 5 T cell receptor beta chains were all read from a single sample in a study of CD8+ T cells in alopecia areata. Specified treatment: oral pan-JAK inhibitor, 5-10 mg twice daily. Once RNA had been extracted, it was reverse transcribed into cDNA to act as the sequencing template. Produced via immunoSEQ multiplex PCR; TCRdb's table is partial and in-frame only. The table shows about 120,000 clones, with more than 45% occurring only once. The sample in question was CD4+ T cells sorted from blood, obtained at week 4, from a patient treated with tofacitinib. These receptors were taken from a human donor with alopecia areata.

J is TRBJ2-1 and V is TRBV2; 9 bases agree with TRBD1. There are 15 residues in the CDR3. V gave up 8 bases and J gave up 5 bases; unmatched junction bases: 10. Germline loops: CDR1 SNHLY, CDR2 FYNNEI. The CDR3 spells CASRRQGVSDNEQFF. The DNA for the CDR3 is TGTGCCAGCCGCCGACAGGGGGTGTCGGACAATGAGCAGTTCTTC.

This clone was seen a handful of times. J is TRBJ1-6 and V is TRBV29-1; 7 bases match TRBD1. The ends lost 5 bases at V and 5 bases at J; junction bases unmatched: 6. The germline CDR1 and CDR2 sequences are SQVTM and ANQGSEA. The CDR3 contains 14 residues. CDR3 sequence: CSVKYGQDNSPLHF. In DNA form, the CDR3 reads TGCAGCGTTAAATACGGACAGGATAATTCACCCCTCCACTTT.

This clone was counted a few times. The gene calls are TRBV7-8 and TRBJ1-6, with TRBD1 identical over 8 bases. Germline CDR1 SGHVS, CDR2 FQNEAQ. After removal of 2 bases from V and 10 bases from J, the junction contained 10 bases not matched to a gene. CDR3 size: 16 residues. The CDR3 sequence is CASSLNPTGVGSPLHF. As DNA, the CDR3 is TGTGCCAGCAGCTTAAATCCGACAGGGGTGGGGTCACCCCTCCACTTT.

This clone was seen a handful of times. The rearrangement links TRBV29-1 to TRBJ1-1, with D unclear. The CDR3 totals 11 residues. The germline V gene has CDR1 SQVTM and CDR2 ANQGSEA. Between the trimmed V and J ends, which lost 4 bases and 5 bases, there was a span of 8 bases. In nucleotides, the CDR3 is TGCAGCGTTGTACAGACGACTGAAGCTTTCTTT. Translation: CSVVQTTEAFF.

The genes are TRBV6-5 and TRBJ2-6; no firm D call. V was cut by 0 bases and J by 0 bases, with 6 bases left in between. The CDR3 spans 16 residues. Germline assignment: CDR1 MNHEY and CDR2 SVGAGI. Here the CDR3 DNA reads TGTGCCAGCAGTTACTCGAGGTACTCTGGGGCCAACGTCCTGACTTTC. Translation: CASSYSRYSGANVLTF.